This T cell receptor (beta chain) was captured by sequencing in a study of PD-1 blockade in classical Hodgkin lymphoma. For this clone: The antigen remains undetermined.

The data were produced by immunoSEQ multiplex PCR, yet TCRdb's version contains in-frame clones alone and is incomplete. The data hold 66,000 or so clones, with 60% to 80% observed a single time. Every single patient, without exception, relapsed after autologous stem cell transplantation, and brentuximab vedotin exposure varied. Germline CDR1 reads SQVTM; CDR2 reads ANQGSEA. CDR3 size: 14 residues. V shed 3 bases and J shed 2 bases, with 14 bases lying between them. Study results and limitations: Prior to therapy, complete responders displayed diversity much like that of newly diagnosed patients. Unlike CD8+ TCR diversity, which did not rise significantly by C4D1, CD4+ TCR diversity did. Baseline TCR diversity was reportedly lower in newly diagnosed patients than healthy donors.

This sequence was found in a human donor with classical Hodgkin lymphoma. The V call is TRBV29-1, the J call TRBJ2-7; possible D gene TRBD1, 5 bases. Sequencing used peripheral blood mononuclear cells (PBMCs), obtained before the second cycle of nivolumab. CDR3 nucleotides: TGCAGCGTTGAGAAGGGTCAGGGAACCTACGAGCAGTACTTC. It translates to CSVEKGQGTYEQYF.